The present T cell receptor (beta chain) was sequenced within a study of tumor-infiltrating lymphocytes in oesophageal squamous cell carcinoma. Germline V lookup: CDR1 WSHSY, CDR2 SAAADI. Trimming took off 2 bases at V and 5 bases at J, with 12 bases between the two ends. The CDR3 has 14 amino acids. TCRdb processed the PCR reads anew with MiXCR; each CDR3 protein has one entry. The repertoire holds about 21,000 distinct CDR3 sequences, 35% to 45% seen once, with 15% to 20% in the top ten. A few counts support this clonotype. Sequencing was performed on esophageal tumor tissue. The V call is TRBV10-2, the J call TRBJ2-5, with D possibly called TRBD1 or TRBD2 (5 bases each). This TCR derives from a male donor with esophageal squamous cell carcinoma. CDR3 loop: CASSEIGGVETQYF. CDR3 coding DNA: TGCGCCAGCAGTGAGATTGGGGGAGTGGAGACCCAGTACTTC.